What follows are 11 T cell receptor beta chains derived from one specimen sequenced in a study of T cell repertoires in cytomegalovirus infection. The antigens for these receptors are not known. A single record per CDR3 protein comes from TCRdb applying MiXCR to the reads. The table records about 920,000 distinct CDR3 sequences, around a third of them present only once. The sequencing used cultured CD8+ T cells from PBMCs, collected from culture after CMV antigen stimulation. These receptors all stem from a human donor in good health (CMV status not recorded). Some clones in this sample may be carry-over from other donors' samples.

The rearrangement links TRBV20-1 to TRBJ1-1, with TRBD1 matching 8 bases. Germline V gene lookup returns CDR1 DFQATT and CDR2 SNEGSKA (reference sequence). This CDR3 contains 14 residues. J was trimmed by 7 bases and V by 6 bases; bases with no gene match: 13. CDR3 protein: CSAKDRGTGFEAFF. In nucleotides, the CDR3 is TGCAGTGCCAAAGACAGGGGCACGGGCTTTGAAGCTTTCTTT.

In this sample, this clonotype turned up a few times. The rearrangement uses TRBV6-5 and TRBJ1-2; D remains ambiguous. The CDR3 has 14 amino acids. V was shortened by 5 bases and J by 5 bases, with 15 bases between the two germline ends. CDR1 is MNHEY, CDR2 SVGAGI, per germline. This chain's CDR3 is CASSTTSVVYGYTF. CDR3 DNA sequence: TGTGCCAGCAGTACCACCTCCGTTGTGTATGGCTACACCTTC.

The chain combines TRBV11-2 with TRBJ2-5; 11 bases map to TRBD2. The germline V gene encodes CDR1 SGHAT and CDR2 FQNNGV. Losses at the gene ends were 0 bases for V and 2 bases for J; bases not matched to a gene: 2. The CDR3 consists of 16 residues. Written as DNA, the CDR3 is TGTGCCAGCAGCTTAGAACCTAGCGGGGGGCAAGAGACCCAGTACTTC. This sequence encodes CASSLEPSGGQETQYF.

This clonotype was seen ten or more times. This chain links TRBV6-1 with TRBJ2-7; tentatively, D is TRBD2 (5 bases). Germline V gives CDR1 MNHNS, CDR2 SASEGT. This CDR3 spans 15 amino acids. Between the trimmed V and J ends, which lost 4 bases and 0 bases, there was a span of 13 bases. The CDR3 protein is CASSAYSVSSYEQYV. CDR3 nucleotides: TGTGCCAGCAGTGCTTATAGCGTGAGCTCCTACGAGCAGTACGTC.

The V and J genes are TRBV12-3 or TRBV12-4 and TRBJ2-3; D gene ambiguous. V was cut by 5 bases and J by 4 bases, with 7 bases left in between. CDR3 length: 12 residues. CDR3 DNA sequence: TGTGCCAGCAGTGAGGACGCAGATACGCAGTATTTT. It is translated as CASSEDADTQYF.

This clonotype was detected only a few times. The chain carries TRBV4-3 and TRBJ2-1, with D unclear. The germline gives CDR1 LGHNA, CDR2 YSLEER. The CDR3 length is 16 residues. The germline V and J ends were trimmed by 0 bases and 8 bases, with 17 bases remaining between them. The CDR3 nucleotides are TGCGCCAGCAGCCAAGATCCAGGTCCTTTCGTGGATGAGCAGTTCTTC. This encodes CASSQDPGPFVDEQFF.

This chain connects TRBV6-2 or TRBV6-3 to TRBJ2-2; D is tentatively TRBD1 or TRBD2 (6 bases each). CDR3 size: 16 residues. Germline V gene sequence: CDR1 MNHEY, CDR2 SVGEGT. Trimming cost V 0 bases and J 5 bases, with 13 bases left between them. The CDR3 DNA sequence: TGTGCCAGCAGTTACTCCCCCGGGGGCGCTACCGGGGAGCTGTTTTTT. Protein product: CASSYSPGGATGELFF.

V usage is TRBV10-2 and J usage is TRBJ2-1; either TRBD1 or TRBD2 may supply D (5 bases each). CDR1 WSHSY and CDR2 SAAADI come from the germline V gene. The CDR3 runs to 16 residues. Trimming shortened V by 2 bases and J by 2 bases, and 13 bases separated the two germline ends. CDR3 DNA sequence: TGCGCCAGCAGTGAGCGGGGCCAGGGAGCCTACAATGAGCAGTTCTTC. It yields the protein CASSERGQGAYNEQFF.

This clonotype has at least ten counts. CDR3 residues: CASSSLAGGRNEQFF. CDR3 coding DNA: TGTGCCAGCAGCTCACTAGCGGGGGGGCGGAATGAGCAGTTCTTC. The rearrangement links TRBV7-6 to TRBJ2-1; 13 bases line up with TRBD2. With V trimmed by 4 bases and J by 7 bases, 4 bases remained unmatched. CDR1 SGHVS and CDR2 FNYEAQ come from the germline V gene. CDR3 length equals 15 residues.

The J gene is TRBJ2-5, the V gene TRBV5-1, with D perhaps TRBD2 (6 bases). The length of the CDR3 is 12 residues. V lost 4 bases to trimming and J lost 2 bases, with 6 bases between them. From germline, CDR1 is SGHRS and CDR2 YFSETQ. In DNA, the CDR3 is TGCGCCAGCAGCGGGGGGCAAGAGACCCAGTACTTC. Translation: CASSGGQETQYF.

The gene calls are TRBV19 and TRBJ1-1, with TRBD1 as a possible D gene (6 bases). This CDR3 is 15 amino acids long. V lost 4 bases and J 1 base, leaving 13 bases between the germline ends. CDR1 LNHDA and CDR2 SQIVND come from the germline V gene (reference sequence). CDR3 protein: CASSKPGHPNTEAFF. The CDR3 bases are TGTGCCAGTAGTAAACCGGGACACCCGAACACTGAAGCTTTCTTT.